This T cell receptor beta chain emerged from a study of control samples from healthy donors and cancer patients. The V end lost 2 bases, the J end lost 6 bases, and 4 bases lay between the germline ends. Germline-derived CDR1 and CDR2 are MDHEN and SYDVKM. CDR3 length: 12 residues. Using immunoSEQ multiplex PCR, the repertoire was profiled, and TCRdb retains in-frame clones only, with some absent. The top ten clones hold 9.5% to 10% of a sample with over 65,000 clones, about 88% of them seen once. The gene calls are TRBV28 and TRBJ1-4; unclear D gene. Sequenced material: PBMCs. This receptor was obtained from a woman aged 50 to 65 with colorectal cancer. CDR3 protein: CASSLNHEKLFF. The CDR3 DNA reads TGTGCCAGCAGTTTAAATCATGAAAAACTGTTTTTT.